This is a list of T cell receptor beta chains from one sample in a study of blood T cells in healthy people across ages. In TCRdb, the 5' RACE reads were re-called with MiXCR into one record per CDR3 protein. This repertoire shows under 1,000,000 distinct CDR3 sequences, 35% to 50% found once; its top ten account for 18%. The sequenced sample was blood. The receptors shown here come from a man at least 80 years old in good health. Both conserved end residues are part of each CDR3. D genes are given only for firm matches. Clone size is not always given. Where it is, it says once, few, many or a class for expanded clones.

>TRBJ2-5|TRBV12-3/TRBV12-4|TRBD2|15|few
TGTGCCAGCAGTTTTGGCCTAGCGGGTAACAATGAGCAGTACTTC
CASSFGLAGNNEQYF
>TRBJ2-3|TRBV13|NA|12|NA
TGTGCCAGCAGCTTTCAGGATAATACGCAGTATTTT
CASSFQDNTQYF
>TRBJ2-1|TRBV20-1|NA|12|NA
TGCAGTGCGGGCGGAAACCACAATGAGCAGTTCTTC
CSAGGNHNEQFF
>TRBJ2-5|TRBV5-1|NA|15|few
TGCGCCAGCAGCCGCGGACCGGGACAACAAGAGACCCAGTACTTC
CASSRGPGQQETQYF
>TRBJ2-6|TRBV12-3/TRBV12-4|TRBD1|15|many
TGTGCCAGCAGTTCCGGACAGGCTGGGGCCAACGTCCTGACTTTC
CASSSGQAGANVLTF
>TRBJ1-1|TRBV7-3|NA|15|few
TGTGCCAGCAGCTTAACGGGACGGGGGGGCACTGAAGCTTTCTTT
CASSLTGRGGTEAFF
>TRBJ2-3|TRBV6-5|TRBD2|17|few
TGTGCCAGCAGTTACGGGCTAGCGGGAGGTTACACAGATACGCAGTATTTT
CASSYGLAGGYTDTQYF
>TRBJ2-1|TRBV7-2|NA|14|NA
TGTGCCAGCAGCGGGGCGCCAGGGCAGAATGAGCAGTTCTTC
CASSGAPGQNEQFF
>TRBJ2-5|TRBV18|TRBD1|15|few
TGTGCCAGCTCTCCGGACAGGGGCGGCCAAGAGACCCAGTACTTC
CASSPDRGGQETQYF
>TRBJ1-2|TRBV28|NA|13|NA
TGTGCCGCAGCCATAGGCGAAGACTATGGCTACACCTTC
CAAAIGEDYGYTF
>TRBJ2-7|TRBV9|TRBD2|18|NA
TGTGCCAGCAGCGTCGGACTAGCGGGAGTGTATAATACCTACGAGCAGTACTTC
CASSVGLAGVYNTYEQYF
>TRBJ2-1|TRBV7-9|NA|15|many
TGTGCCAGCAGCCCTCGCCGGGTCGTCGCAAATGAGCAGTTCTTC
CASSPRRVVANEQFF
>TRBJ2-7|TRBV28|TRBD2|13|NA
TGTGCCAGCATAAACGGGAGGGCTAGCGAGCAGTACTTC
CASINGRASEQYF
>TRBJ1-5|TRBV5-6|NA|12|NA
TGTGCCAGCAGCAGCGCCTCAGGGCCCCAGCATTTT
CASSSASGPQHF
>TRBJ2-1|TRBV6-5|TRBD2|16|many
TGTGCCAGCAGTTACTTCCGGGGGGGCTCCTACAATGAGCAGTTCTTC
CASSYFRGGSYNEQFF
>TRBJ2-3|TRBV20-1|NA|15|NA
TGCAGTGCTATAGGGGGTCATCCGGGCTCGGATACGCAGTATTTT
CSAIGGHPGSDTQYF
>TRBJ2-7|TRBV7-8|TRBD1|14|few
TGTGCCAGCAGCCTACGTACAGGGGTGTACGAGCAGTACTTC
CASSLRTGVYEQYF
>TRBJ2-3|TRBV2|NA|12|NA
TGTGCCAGCTCGAGCGCCACAGATACGCAGTATTTT
CASSSATDTQYF
>TRBJ1-5|TRBV6-5|NA|15|NA
TGTGCCAGCAGTTACGACGGAACCTTCAATCAGCCCCAGCATTTT
CASSYDGTFNQPQHF
>TRBJ1-2|TRBV20-1|NA|11|NA
TGCAGTACGCCCCAACTATATGGCTACACCTTC
CSTPQLYGYTF
>TRBJ1-1|TRBV11-2|NA|13|NA
TGTGCCAGCAGCTTAGAGGACAGACTTGAAGCTTTCTTT
CASSLEDRLEAFF
>TRBJ2-1|TRBV7-2|NA|17|NA
TGTGCCAGCAGCCCGACTCCGGCTAGCGACTCCTACAATGAGCAGTTCTTC
CASSPTPASDSYNEQFF
>TRBJ2-5|TRBV15|NA|14|NA
TGTGCCACCAGCATGGTGGGCAGGGAGGAGACCCAGTACTTC
CATSMVGREETQYF
>TRBJ2-6|TRBV5-1|NA|16|many
TGCGCCAGCAGCTTATACAGGGCAAGCGGGGCCAACGTCCTGACTTTC
CASSLYRASGANVLTF
>TRBJ2-3|TRBV7-2|TRBD1|16|few
TGTGCCAGCAGCTCGACAGGGGGATACAGCACAGATACGCAGTATTTT
CASSSTGGYSTDTQYF
>TRBJ2-7|TRBV12-3/TRBV12-4|TRBD2|15|many
TGTGCCAGCAGCTCTAGCGGGTCTAGCTCCTACGAGCAGTACTTC
CASSSSGSSSYEQYF
>TRBJ2-1|TRBV2|TRBD2|14|few
TGTGCCAGCATCGGCGGGAGCTCCTACAATGAGCAGTTCTTC
CASIGGSSYNEQFF
>TRBJ2-1|TRBV7-8|TRBD1|15|few
TGTGCCAGCAGCCCCGGGGACAGGGGGCTCAATGAGCAGTTCTTC
CASSPGDRGLNEQFF
>TRBJ2-7|TRBV6-5|TRBD2|17|once
TGTGCCAGCAGTTACTCGACGGGCGGGAGTTCCTACAATGAGCAGTACTTC
CASSYSTGGSSYNEQYF
>TRBJ2-5|TRBV7-8|TRBD1|16|NA
TGTGCCAGCAGTCAACAACAGGGGGATAACCAAGGGACCCAGTACTTC
CASSQQQGDNQGTQYF
>TRBJ2-5|TRBV2|NA|12|NA
TGTGCCGGCCGGGCGGTACAAGAGACCCAGTACTTC
CAGRAVQETQYF
>TRBJ2-1|TRBV5-1|TRBD2|16|NA
TGCGCCAGCAGCGGGGGGGTTGGGTTAAAGCACAATGAGCAGTTCTTC
CASSGGVGLKHNEQFF
>TRBJ2-1|TRBV29-1|NA|15|many
TGCAGCGTCCCATCCCCAGGCTGGGAGGTGGGTGAGCAGTTCTTC
CSVPSPGWEVGEQFF
>TRBJ2-2|TRBV5-6|NA|13|few
TGTGCCAGCAAGACTTGGGGGACCGGGGAGCTGTTTTTT
CASKTWGTGELFF
>TRBJ1-6|TRBV12-3/TRBV12-4|NA|13|NA
TGTGCCAGCAGTCCCAGGACACTTTCACCCCTCCACTTT
CASSPRTLSPLHF
>TRBJ2-4|TRBV12-3/TRBV12-4|NA|14|NA
TGTGCCAGCAGTTTAGCTCCTCAACCGGGGATTCAGTACTTC
CASSLAPQPGIQYF
>TRBJ2-5|TRBV12-3/TRBV12-4|NA|14|NA
TGTGCCAGCAGTTTAAGGGAGGTGAAAGAGACCCAGTACTTC
CASSLREVKETQYF
>TRBJ2-1|TRBV29-1|TRBD1|15|NA
TGCAGCGTTAAAACCGGGACAGGGGTTTACAATGAGCAGTTCTTC
CSVKTGTGVYNEQFF
>TRBJ2-5|TRBV11-1|NA|14|NA
TGTGCCAGCAGCTCAAGTCGGACGGTGGAGACCCAGTACTTC
CASSSSRTVETQYF
>TRBJ2-7|TRBV14|NA|12|NA
TGTGCCCGCAGCCTGGGTGGGTACGAGCAGTACTTC
CARSLGGYEQYF
>TRBJ1-6|TRBV20-1|NA|13|NA
TGCAGTGCTCCTTCGGGAGGTTATTCACCCCTCCACTTT
CSAPSGGYSPLHF
>TRBJ1-4|TRBV28|NA|15|few
TGTGCCAGCAGTCTGCAGGGGTTCACTAATGAAAAACTGTTTTTT
CASSLQGFTNEKLFF
>TRBJ2-1|TRBV5-1|NA|16|NA
TGCGCCAGCAGCTTGGCGGGCTCAATGACCTACAATGAGCAGTTCTTC
CASSLAGSMTYNEQFF
>TRBJ2-3|TRBV3-1|TRBD2|15|many
TGTGCCAGCACCTCTGGCGGGAGTCGAACAGATACGCAGTATTTT
CASTSGGSRTDTQYF
>TRBJ2-7|TRBV2|NA|14|NA
TGTGCCAGCAGTGAATTGGGGGCATTATACGAGCAGTACTTC
CASSELGALYEQYF
>TRBJ1-1|TRBV20-1|NA|13|NA
TGCAGTGCTAGATTGGTGGGGGACACTGAAGCTTTCTTT
CSARLVGDTEAFF
>TRBJ2-7|TRBV11-2|NA|13|NA
TGTGCCAGCGGCCGGATCGGCACCTACGAGCAGTACTTC
CASGRIGTYEQYF
>TRBJ2-3|TRBV29-1|TRBD2|13|NA
TGCAGCGTCCTTGGGGGGGGCACAGATACGCAGTATTTT
CSVLGGGTDTQYF
>TRBJ2-7|TRBV28|NA|14|few
TGTGCCAGCAGGATGACGAGCTCCTACAATGAGCAGTACTTC
CASRMTSSYNEQYF
>TRBJ2-5|TRBV13|NA|14|once
TGTGCCAGCAGCTACAGGCCTGATCCGGAGACCCAGTACTTC
CASSYRPDPETQYF
>TRBJ2-5|TRBV5-1|NA|15|NA
TGCGCCAGCAGCCCCAACGGAGGGCAACAAGAGACCCAGTACTTC
CASSPNGGQQETQYF
>TRBJ2-5|TRBV29-1|TRBD1|15|NA
TGCAGCGCCTCCCGGGACAGGGGAATTCAAGAGACCCAGTACTTC
CSASRDRGIQETQYF
>TRBJ1-2|TRBV29-1|NA|13|NA
TGCAGCGTAGCGGACAGCGCCAACTATGGCTACACCTTC
CSVADSANYGYTF
>TRBJ2-1|TRBV5-1|NA|14|NA
TGCGCCAGCAGCTTACAGGACCCTCAGAATGAGCAGTTCTTC
CASSLQDPQNEQFF
>TRBJ2-3|TRBV15|TRBD1|17|NA
TGTGCCACCAGCAGAAAACCGGGACAGCTACTATGGGATACGCAGTATTTT
CATSRKPGQLLWDTQYF
>TRBJ1-2|TRBV9|TRBD1|15|NA
TGTGCCAGCAGCGTTTCGACAGGGGGCAACTATGGCTACACCTTC
CASSVSTGGNYGYTF
>TRBJ1-1|TRBV20-1|NA|16|NA
TGCAGTGCTAGGGACTTACTTCGGGGGGAGAACACTGAAGCTTTCTTT
CSARDLLRGENTEAFF
>TRBJ2-3|TRBV4-1|NA|15|NA
TGCGCCAGCAGCCCCCAGGATGCTAGCACAGATACGCAGTATTTT
CASSPQDASTDTQYF
>TRBJ2-5|TRBV4-2|TRBD2|19|many
TGTGCCAGCAGCCAAGATTCGGGGTCGGGAGGGCCTTATGGAGAGACCCAGTACTTC
CASSQDSGSGGPYGETQYF
>TRBJ2-4|TRBV7-2|TRBD2|14|NA
TGTGCCAGCAGCTTAGTGGAGCGGGGAAACATTCAGTACTTC
CASSLVERGNIQYF